Listed below are T cell receptor beta chains from one sample, sequenced in a study of cytotoxic CD8 clonotypes in ibrutinib-treated CLL. Using immunoSEQ multiplex PCR, the repertoire was profiled, and TCRdb retains in-frame clones only, with some absent. The sample has 45,000 to 70,000 clones; around 60% are singletons. The input for sequencing was PBMCs, taken after 24 months of ibrutinib treatment. The receptors stem from a human donor with chronic lymphocytic leukemia. The CDR3 runs from the conserved cysteine through the conserved F or W. The D gene is left open where the match is weak. Only some rows state a clone size, as once, few, many or a class for expanded clones.

TGTGCCAGCAGTTCATCCGGTTTCAGTCAGCCCCAGCATTTT,CASSSSGFSQPQHF,TRBV28,few,14,.,TRBJ1-5
TGCGCCACTGGGACTAGCGGGTTCAATGAGCAGTTCTTC,CATGTSGFNEQFF,TRBV5-1,.,13,TRBD2,TRBJ2-1
TGTGCCAGCAGCGTGGGGTGGACCCAAGAGACCCAGTACTTC,CASSVGWTQETQYF,TRBV9,few,14,.,TRBJ2-5
TGTGCCAGCAGGGAGGGCAACGCGCAGTATTTT,CASREGNAQYF,TRBV28,once,11,.,TRBJ2-3
TGTGCCAGCACCGCTACAGAGAGGGACCGGGACAACGAGCAGTACTTC,CASTATERDRDNEQYF,TRBV7-9,few,16,.,TRBJ2-7
TGTGCCAGCAGCTTAGGGCAGGAGAGTTATGGCTACACCTTC,CASSLGQESYGYTF,TRBV7-2,.,14,.,TRBJ1-2
TGCGCCAGCAGCTTGGATTCACAGGGATTAAGAGAAGCTTTCTTT,CASSLDSQGLREAFF,TRBV5-1,.,15,.,TRBJ1-1
TGCAGCGTGGGACAGACAGATACGCAGTATTTT,CSVGQTDTQYF,TRBV29-1,few,11,TRBD1,TRBJ2-3
TGTGCCAGCAGCTTATCAGCCAGGGGGTTTGAGACCCAGTACTTC,CASSLSARGFETQYF,TRBV7-9,.,15,TRBD1,TRBJ2-5
TGTGCCAGCAGTTTATCATGGGAATTGAGCTCCTACGAGCAGTACTTC,CASSLSWELSSYEQYF,TRBV27,.,16,.,TRBJ2-7
TGTGCCAGCAGCTTAACGTCGGTCACTGAAGCTTTCTTT,CASSLTSVTEAFF,TRBV7-9,.,13,.,TRBJ1-1
TGTGCCAGCAGCTCAGACAAGACGAATTCACCCCTCCACTTT,CASSSDKTNSPLHF,TRBV6-5,.,14,.,TRBJ1-6
TGTGCCAGCAGTGAAACTTGGGGTGTAAAGACCCAGTACTTC,CASSETWGVKTQYF,TRBV6-1,few,14,.,TRBJ2-5
TGCGCCAGCGGGCATACAGCGGACAGTCGGCCACTCAATCAGCCCCAGCATTTT,CASGHTADSRPLNQPQHF,TRBV23-1,.,18,.,TRBJ1-5
TGCGCCAGCAGTGAGTCCGGGATCGCGCAGTATTTT,CASSESGIAQYF,TRBV10-1,.,12,.,TRBJ2-3
TGCGCCAGCGGACCCGGGACTAGGGACACCGGGGAGCTGTTTTTT,CASGPGTRDTGELFF,TRBV5-1,.,15,TRBD2,TRBJ2-2
TGTGCCAGCAGTTACGGAGTAACTGGAAACACCATATATTTT,CASSYGVTGNTIYF,TRBV6-6,.,14,.,TRBJ1-3
TGTGCCAGCAGCCCAGACAGGGTTGGCACAGATACGCAGTATTTT,CASSPDRVGTDTQYF,TRBV2,once,15,TRBD1,TRBJ2-3
TGTGCCAGCAGTTTTGGGGGCAATCAGCCCCAGCATTTT,CASSFGGNQPQHF,TRBV6-5,.,13,.,TRBJ1-5
TGTGCCAGCAGGGATAAGGGAAAACTGTTTTTT,CASRDKGKLFF,TRBV25-1,.,11,.,TRBJ1-4
TGTGCCAGCAGCGGCCTTCCGGGGGCCACCGGGGAGCTGTTTTTT,CASSGLPGATGELFF,TRBV9,.,15,.,TRBJ2-2
TGTGCCACCAGCAGAGGGGGCCCCACTGAAGCTTTCTTT,CATSRGGPTEAFF,TRBV15,.,13,.,TRBJ1-1
TGTGCCAGCAGTGTAAAACAGGGGTGGGCCTACGAGCAGTACTTC,CASSVKQGWAYEQYF,TRBV6-1,once,15,TRBD1,TRBJ2-7
TGTGCCAGCAGCCCGGACAGGGGGTCAGGCAATGAGCAGTTCTTC,CASSPDRGSGNEQFF,TRBV5-5,.,15,TRBD1,TRBJ2-1
TGTGCCAGCCGAACCTTGGACACTGAAGCTTTCTTT,CASRTLDTEAFF,TRBV7-9,.,12,.,TRBJ1-1
TGTGCCAGCAGCTTAGGAGCGTCGAGCGAGACCCAGTACTTC,CASSLGASSETQYF,TRBV13,.,14,.,TRBJ2-5
TGTGCCAGCAGTGAACTACAGGGACCTAACCTGAACACTGAAGCTTTCTTT,CASSELQGPNLNTEAFF,TRBV6-1,.,17,.,TRBJ1-1
TGTGCCAGCTCACTAGGCTTTAACACCGGGGAGCTGTTTTTT,CASSLGFNTGELFF,TRBV18,.,14,.,TRBJ2-2
TGTGCCAGCAGCCCTCTAGCGGGGGGGACAGATACGCAGTATTTT,CASSPLAGGTDTQYF,TRBV4-2,.,15,TRBD2,TRBJ2-3